Presented here are 23 T cell receptor beta chains from one specimen sequenced in a study of blood T cell repertoires in COVID-19. Measured with immunoSEQ multiplex PCR; TCRdb has only the in-frame clones, and not every one. Counted here are about 230,000 clones, 65% to 90% occurring once; the ten biggest clones make up 11%. The specimen was peripheral blood. The receptors originated from a middle-aged man with COVID-19, enrolled during active disease.

This sequence joins TRBV6-5 and TRBJ2-7; 11 positions match TRBD1. The germline V gene has CDR1 MNHEY and CDR2 SVGAGI. This CDR3 has 15 amino acids. V lost 5 bases, J lost 4 bases, and 7 bases stayed unmatched. The CDR3 nucleotides are TGTGCCAGCAGTACCCCCGGACAGGGGGCGTACGAGCAGTACTTC. Translation: CASSTPGQGAYEQYF.

The rearrangement links TRBV21-1 to TRBJ1-5; TRBD1, the D gene given by the table, was not confirmed from the DNA. TRBV21-1 is annotated as a pseudogene. The CDR3 has 14 amino acids. The CDR3: CASSQGEVNQPQHF. The CDR3 DNA sequence: TGTGCCAGCAGCCAGGGGGAGGTGAATCAGCCCCAGCATTTT.

The chain joins TRBV5-6 to TRBJ2-7; possible D gene TRBD2, 5 bases. The CDR3 runs 14 residues. The V gene's germline CDR1 is SGHDT and CDR2 YYEEEE. V was pared by 5 bases and J by 9 bases, with 21 bases between. CDR3 loop: CASSPLRGHPRQYF. The CDR3 DNA is TGTGCCAGCAGTCCCCTCCGAGGGCATCCCCGGCAGTACTTC.

The chain combines TRBV6-4 with TRBJ2-3, with TRBD1 identical over 7 bases. With 2 bases clipped from V and 0 bases from J, the junction kept 2 bases outside the gene matches. The germline V gene has CDR1 MRHNA and CDR2 SNTAGT. The CDR3 is 15 amino acids. Here the CDR3 reads CASSDRGRSTDTQYF. CDR3 coding DNA: TGTGCCAGCAGTGACAGGGGGCGAAGCACAGATACGCAGTATTTT.

This chain joins TRBV10-3 and TRBJ2-1; a possible D gene is TRBD2 (6 bases). Germline V CDR1 and CDR2: ENHRY, SYGVKD. V lost 0 bases, J lost 1 base, and 19 bases lay in between. This CDR3 spans 19 amino acids. CDR3 in amino acids: CAISESRVLRGLSYNEQFF. The CDR3 bases are TGTGCCATCAGTGAGTCGAGGGTATTGAGGGGACTTTCCTACAATGAGCAGTTCTTC.

The rearrangement joins TRBV20-1 to TRBJ2-7, with TRBD2 matching over 9 bases. Per germline, CDR1 DFQATT and CDR2 SNEGSKA (reference sequence). J was trimmed by 5 bases and V by 3 bases; bases with no gene match: 5. CDR3 length: 13 amino acids. The DNA of the CDR3 is TGCAGTGCTAGTGGCGGGGGGGTCCACGAGCAGTACTTC. It encodes CSASGGGVHEQYF.

The chain combines TRBV14 with TRBJ2-7; TRBD2 might be the D (6 bases). CDR3 length equals 15 residues. Germline V gene lookup returns CDR1 SGHDN and CDR2 FVKESK. The ends were cut back, 1 base at V and 0 bases at J, with 10 bases in the middle. This CDR3 reads CASSQGGLLSYEQYF. For the CDR3, the DNA is TGTGCCAGCAGCCAAGGTGGACTACTCTCCTACGAGCAGTACTTC. Full variable domain (missing parts from reference TRBV14 and TRBJ2-7): EAGVTQFPSHSVIEKGQTVTLRCDPISGHDNLYWYRRVMGKEIKFLLHFVKESKQDESGMPNNRFLAERTGGTYSTLKVQPAELEDSGVYFCASSQGGLLSYEQYFGPGTRLTVT.

The rearrangement uses TRBV2 and TRBJ1-3; D may be TRBD1 (5 bases). The CDR3 sequence is 15 residues long. V was clipped by 1 base and J by 4 bases, with 11 bases between them. Germline V lookup: CDR1 SNHLY, CDR2 FYNNEI. The CDR3: CASSEGARAGNTIYF. In DNA, the CDR3 is TGTGCCAGCAGTGAAGGGGCCAGGGCGGGAAACACCATATATTTT.

J is TRBJ1-1 and V is TRBV7-2, with 8 bases that match TRBD1. V shed 5 bases and J 3 bases; nucleotides not matched to a gene: 2. CDR3 size: 13 residues. Germline V gene lookup returns CDR1 SGHTA and CDR2 FQGNSA. CDR3: CASSTQGDTEAFF. As DNA, the CDR3 is TGTGCCAGCAGCACACAGGGGGACACTGAAGCTTTCTTT.

The V and J genes are TRBV7-8 and TRBJ1-6, with D maybe TRBD1 (6 bases). CDR1 is SGHVS, CDR2 FQNEAQ, per germline. The V end was cut by 5 bases, the J end by 5 bases, with 16 bases between. The CDR3 contains 16 residues. Here the CDR3 reads CASSPIVGANNSPLHF. The DNA of the CDR3 is TGTGCCAGCAGCCCTATCGTGGGGGCAAATAATTCACCCCTCCACTTT.

The V call is TRBV9, the J call TRBJ1-3; D not resolved. V lost 2 bases and J lost 0, with 12 bases in between. CDR1 and CDR2 (germline): SGDLS, YYNGEE. The CDR3 totals 16 residues. CDR3 sequence reads: CASSVGSLTSGNTIYF. As DNA, the CDR3 is TGTGCCAGCAGCGTCGGGAGCCTCACCTCTGGAAACACCATATATTTT. The variable domain in full, with the rest retrieved from reference TRBV9 and TRBJ1-3, is DSGVTQTPKHLITATGQRVTLRCSPRSGDLSVYWYQQSLDQGLQFLIQYYNGEERAKGNILERFSAQQFPDLHSELNLSSLELGDSALYFCASSVGSLTSGNTIYFGEGSWLTVV.

Turning to this clone: The sample has other DNA sequences that encode this CDR3 too. This sequence joins TRBV5-4 and TRBJ2-2; 7 positions agree with TRBD1. Germline lookup yields CDR1 SGHNT and CDR2 YYREEE (reference sequence). The J segment lost 0 bases and the V segment lost 4 bases, leaving 9 bases of the junction unmatched. The CDR3 covers 17 residues. The CDR3 DNA reads as TGTGCCAGCAGCCCAACCGCCGGGACAGCGAACACCGGGGAGCTGTTTTTT. As protein: CASSPTAGTANTGELFF.

The CDR3 DNA reads TGCAGCGCGGGACAGTTGGAGGTGAACACTGAAGCTTTCTTT. This gives the protein CSAGQLEVNTEAFF. The chain links TRBV29-1 to TRBJ1-1; 7 bases agree with TRBD1. The germline gives CDR1 SQVTM, CDR2 ANQGSEA. Trimming took 7 bases from V and 0 from J; bases not matched to a gene: 8. This CDR3 comprises 14 residues.

This chain connects TRBV1 to TRBJ2-3; the table's TRBD2 call for D was not verified on the DNA. TRBV1 represents a pseudogene. The CDR3 loop spans 17 amino acids. The CDR3 is CTSSQDRAGASTDTQYF. DNA of the CDR3: TGCACCAGCAGCCAAGATCGGGCGGGGGCCTCCACAGATACGCAGTATTTT.

This rearrangement joins TRBV28 to TRBJ1-5, with 8 bases matching TRBD1. The CDR3 is 15 amino acids. V shed 4 bases, J shed 6 bases, and the junction held 8 bases outside the gene matches. Germline V gene data show CDR1 as MDHEN and CDR2 as SYDVKM. The CDR3 nucleotides read TGTGCCAGCAGTTCGGGACAGGTTGGGATTCAGCCCCAGCATTTT. Residues: CASSSGQVGIQPQHF. Variable domain in full (rest from reference TRBV28 and TRBJ1-5): DVKVTQSSRYLVKRTGEKVFLECVQDMDHENMFWYRQDPGLGLRLIYFSYDVKMKEKGDIPEGYSVSREKKERFSLILESASTNQTSMYLCASSSGQVGIQPQHFGDGTRLSIL.

V and J are TRBV9 and TRBJ2-6, with 7 bases that match TRBD1. CDR1 SGDLS and CDR2 YYNGEE come from the germline V gene. J was trimmed by 15 bases and V by 0 bases; bases with no gene match: 21. The CDR3 runs 18 residues. Here the CDR3 DNA reads TGTGCCAGCAGCGTAGCAGCCACCGGGACAGTCTCGTTTCGGGACCTGACTTTC. Translating it yields CASSVAATGTVSFRDLTF.

The CDR3 spells CASSLDTVRHSLSYF. CDR3 coding DNA: TGCGCCAGCAGCTTGGACACGGTCCGACACTCACTGAGTTACTTC. The chain carries TRBV5-1 and TRBJ2-5, with D uncertain. The CDR3 is 15 residues long. Germline V CDR1 and CDR2: SGHRS, YFSETQ. Trimming removed 0 bases at V and 14 bases at J, with 23 bases between.

The chain is built from TRBV19 and TRBJ1-1, with 7 nucleotides matching TRBD1. Trimming at V came to 2 bases and at J to 6 bases, leaving 18 bases not matched to a gene. The CDR3 is 18 residues long. From germline, CDR1 is LNHDA and CDR2 SQIVND (reference sequence). CDR3 DNA: TGTGCCAGTAGTATATATTCCCCTTCGGGACAGTCGGCCTCTGAAGCTTTCTTT. Amino acid sequence: CASSIYSPSGQSASEAFF.

The rearrangement joins TRBV4-3 to TRBJ2-7; D remains unclear. Germline CDR1 and CDR2: LGHNA and YSLEER. The CDR3 loop spans 15 amino acids. Trimming removed 0 bases at V and 3 bases at J, with 12 bases between. As DNA, the CDR3 is TGCGCCAGCAGCCAAGAGGCCAGTTCTAGCTACGAGCAGTACTTC. This sequence encodes CASSQEASSSYEQYF.

The J gene is TRBJ1-2, the V gene TRBV7-8; 9 positions agree with TRBD1. The CDR3 extends over 17 amino acids. The trim removed 4 bases at V and 3 bases at J, leaving 12 bases unmatched. Germline values: CDR1 SGHVS, CDR2 FQNEAQ. CDR3 region: CASSSKPGTGRDYGYTF. The CDR3 DNA sequence: TGTGCCAGCAGCTCAAAACCAGGGACAGGGCGGGACTATGGCTACACCTTC.

The V and J genes are TRBV10-3 and TRBJ2-1; D might be TRBD2 (5 bases). CDR1 ENHRY and CDR2 SYGVKD come from the germline V gene. The CDR3 covers 15 residues. V was cut by 2 bases and J by 7 bases, with 15 bases left in between. This CDR3 reads CAISERVPSQNEQFF. The DNA for the CDR3 is TGTGCCATCAGTGAGCGCGTTCCTAGCCAAAATGAGCAGTTCTTC.

CDR3 bases: TGTGCCTGGAGTGTACGTCCGGCAGGGGGCGGCAGCTATGGAAACACCATATATTTT. It codes for CAWSVRPAGGGSYGNTIYF. V is TRBV30 and J is TRBJ1-3; TRBD1 matches at 8 bases. This CDR3 region has 19 residues. From germline, CDR1 is GTSNPN and CDR2 SVGIG (reference sequence). Losses at the gene ends were 0 bases for V and 3 bases for J; bases not matched to a gene: 16.

This chain joins TRBV7-2 and TRBJ2-1, with unresolved D. CDR1 is SGHTA, CDR2 FQGNSA, per germline. CDR3 length equals 16 residues. Trimming took off 1 base at V and 4 bases at J, with 14 bases between the two ends. The CDR3 sequence: CASSLGNGPGYNEQFF. The CDR3 DNA reads as TGTGCCAGCAGCTTAGGGAACGGCCCAGGATACAATGAGCAGTTCTTC.